The clone carrying this TCR beta chain is a singleton in its sample. Its antigen is still unknown. The sample comes from a study of cytomegalovirus exposure and HLA in healthy donors. Study-wide results and caveats: Rarity marked most TCR sequences, yet some public TCRs occurred in many donors. A classifier reportedly called cytomegalovirus status with high sensitivity and specificity. Presence/absence analyses rested on an assumption that sequencing depth was roughly uniform across donors. It is likely that the observed cluster of highly shared sequence variants was a sequencing artifact.

Primers for the PCR totalled 60 Vbeta and 13 Jbeta. Sequencing used immunoSEQ multiplex PCR; TCRdb keeps in-frame clones, though not all of them. The profile covers under 150,000 clones, with 65% to 90% appearing a single time and around 1.2% taken by the ten largest. The source is a girl aged 2 to 9 in good health and CMV-seronegative. The sample comprised PBMCs.

The CDR3 DNA follows: TGTGCCAGCAGTTACGGGGAGGGTGGGGAGCAGTACTTC. It yields the protein CASSYGEGGEQYF. This chain connects TRBV6-5 to TRBJ2-5; 7 bases are a match to TRBD2. The germline V gene encodes CDR1 MNHEY and CDR2 SVGAGI. The V and J ends lost 2 bases and 11 bases, in that order; junction bases with no gene match: 8. The CDR3 is 13 amino acids.